Below are 10 T cell receptor beta chains sequenced from a single sample in a study of CD8 T cells in ankylosing spondylitis. TCRdb used MiXCR to reprocess the 5' RACE reads, holding one entry per CDR3 protein. The sample shows some 100,000 distinct CDR3 sequences, about 8.3% of them seen only once. Sequenced sample: blood, either unsorted or a sorted T cell fraction (not recorded which). The source of these receptors is a male donor with ankylosing spondylitis or in good health (not recorded which).

The chain is built from TRBV10-3 and TRBJ2-7, with 7 bases matching TRBD1. The V segment lost 4 bases and the J segment 5 bases; nucleotides outside the gene matches: 8. Per germline, CDR1 ENHRY and CDR2 SYGVKD. This CDR3 has 14 amino acids. CDR3 bases: TGTGCCATCAGTGTAGAGGGGGCGGCCAACGAGCAGTACTTC. It is translated as CAISVEGAANEQYF.

The table lists this clonotype with many counts. The V call is TRBV29-1, the J call TRBJ2-2; D ambiguous. CDR3 length: 11 residues. CDR1 SQVTM and CDR2 ANQGSEA come from the germline V gene. V lost 5 bases to trimming and J lost 5 bases, with 6 bases between them. The CDR3 sequence is CSVRRTGELFF. DNA for the CDR3: TGCAGCGTTCGGAGAACCGGGGAGCTGTTTTTT.

This clonotype has at least ten counts. The V gene is TRBV5-1, the J gene TRBJ2-1; D not resolved. The CDR3 consists of 13 residues. V was trimmed by 1 base and J by 8 bases, leaving 10 bases between them. Germline loops: CDR1 SGHRS, CDR2 YFSETQ. This chain's CDR3 is CASSLNLDHEQFF. The CDR3 DNA reads as TGCGCCAGCAGCTTGAATCTGGATCATGAGCAGTTCTTC.

This clonotype has just a few counts. V usage is TRBV7-2 and J usage is TRBJ2-5; D remains ambiguous. From germline, CDR1 is SGHTA and CDR2 FQGNSA. This CDR3 comprises 13 residues. The V end was cut by 2 bases, the J end by 0 bases, with 4 bases between. CDR3 DNA sequence: TGTGCCAGCAGCTTAAGGTACCAAGAGACCCAGTACTTC. This sequence encodes CASSLRYQETQYF.

This clonotype was picked up many times. The chain carries TRBV7-2 and TRBJ1-4; 8 nucleotides match TRBD1. The CDR3 totals 15 residues. Germline CDR1 reads SGHTA; CDR2 reads FQGNSA. V dropped 5 bases and J dropped 5; count of bases not matched to a gene: 7. The CDR3 region is CASSAGQGGNEKLFF. The CDR3 nucleotides are TGTGCCAGCAGCGCCGGACAGGGCGGGAATGAAAAACTGTTTTTT.

This clonotype was seen at least ten times. This chain uses TRBV7-2 with TRBJ1-4, with 9 bases lining up with TRBD1. With 5 bases clipped from V and 8 bases from J, the junction kept 9 bases outside the gene matches. Germline CDR1 reads SGHTA; CDR2 reads FQGNSA. The CDR3 spans 15 residues. The CDR3 loop reads CASSPSGTGYEKLFF. The CDR3 bases are TGTGCCAGCAGCCCCTCCGGGACAGGGTACGAAAAACTGTTTTTT. The full variable domain, in which reference TRBV7-2 and TRBJ1-4 provide the parts outside the CDR3, is GAGVSQSPSNKVTEKGKDVELRCDPISGHTALYWYRQSLGQGLEFLIYFQGNSAPDKSGLPSDRFSAERTGGSVSTLTIQRTQQEDSAVYLCASSPSGTGYEKLFFGSGTQLSVL.

This clonotype was found many times. This sequence joins TRBV7-6 and TRBJ2-2; D not resolved. CDR1 is SGHVS and CDR2 is FNYEAQ in the germline V gene. CDR3 length equals 14 residues. V was trimmed by 1 base and J by 4 bases, leaving 7 bases between them. CDR3 bases: TGTGCCAGCAGCTTAGAAGGTGTCACCGGGGAGCTGTTTTTT. Translated, it gives CASSLEGVTGELFF.

This clonotype was found many times. The V and J genes are TRBV3-1 and TRBJ2-1; 7 bases map to TRBD1. J was trimmed by 1 base and V by 5 bases; bases with no gene match: 8. The CDR3 consists of 16 residues. The V gene's germline CDR1 is LGHDT and CDR2 YNNKEL (reference sequence). The CDR3, as DNA: TGTGCCAGCAGCACAGGGACAGTACGATCCTACAATGAGCAGTTCTTC. Translating gives CASSTGTVRSYNEQFF.

This clonotype showed up many times. The chain carries TRBV2 and TRBJ2-3; possibly TRBD2 for D (5 bases). The germline CDR1 and CDR2 sequences are SNHLY and FYNNEI. V dropped 6 bases and J dropped 3 bases, with 13 bases sitting between them. The CDR3 spans 14 residues. CDR3 nucleotides: TGTGCCAGCAGCCTGGAGGTGATGACAGATACGCAGTATTTT. Translating it yields CASSLEVMTDTQYF.

This clonotype was seen repeatedly, ten times or more. The rearrangement links TRBV29-1 to TRBJ2-5; the D is unclear. The germline V gene has CDR1 SQVTM and CDR2 ANQGSEA. With 6 bases removed from V and 0 bases from J, the gap between germline ends came to 8 bases. The CDR3 covers 12 residues. The CDR3 loop reads CSVRTDQETQYF. Written as DNA, the CDR3 is TGCAGCGTGAGGACGGACCAAGAGACCCAGTACTTC.